This TCR beta chain was found in a study of OX40 agonist ivuxolimab in advanced cancers. Study summary: Patients received ivuxolimab, an agonistic anti-OX40 (CD134) antibody.

Between the trimmed V and J ends, which lost 0 bases and 7 bases, there was a span of 20 bases. Looked up from germline, CDR1 is SGHRS and CDR2 is YFSETQ. This CDR3 contains 17 residues. Sequencing used immunoSEQ multiplex PCR; TCRdb keeps in-frame clones, though not all of them. The data contain roughly 25,000 clones, around 80% of them singletons. The source material was CD4+ or CD8+ T cells sorted from blood, sampled in a trial of the OX40 agonist ivuxolimab. V usage is TRBV5-1 and J usage is TRBJ2-1; a weak D match, TRBD2 (7 bases). The sequence derives from an adult with an advanced solid tumor such as melanoma, head and neck, liver or kidney cancer. This CDR3 is CASSLDVWTDGGNEQFF. The CDR3, as DNA: TGCGCCAGCAGCTTGGACGTTTGGACAGACGGGGGGAATGAGCAGTTCTTC. The variable domain in full, completed from reference TRBV5-1 and TRBJ2-1, reads KAGVTQTPRYLIKTRGQQVTLSCSPISGHRSVSWYQQTPGQGLQFLFEYFSETQRNKGNFPGRFSGRQFSNSRSEMNVSTLELGDSALYLCASSLDVWTDGGNEQFFGPGTRLTVL.